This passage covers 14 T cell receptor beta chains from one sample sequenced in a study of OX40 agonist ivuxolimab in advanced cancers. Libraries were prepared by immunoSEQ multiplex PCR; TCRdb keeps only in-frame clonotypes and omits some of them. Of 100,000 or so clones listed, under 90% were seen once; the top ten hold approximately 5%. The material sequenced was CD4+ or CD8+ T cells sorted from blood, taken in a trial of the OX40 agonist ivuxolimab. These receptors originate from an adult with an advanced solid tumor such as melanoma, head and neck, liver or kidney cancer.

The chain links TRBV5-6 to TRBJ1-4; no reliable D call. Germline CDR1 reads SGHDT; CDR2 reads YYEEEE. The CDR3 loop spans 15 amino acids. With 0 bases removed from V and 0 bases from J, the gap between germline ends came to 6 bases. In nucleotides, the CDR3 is TGTGCCAGCAGCTTGGCGGGCCCAACTAATGAAAAACTGTTTTTT. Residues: CASSLAGPTNEKLFF.

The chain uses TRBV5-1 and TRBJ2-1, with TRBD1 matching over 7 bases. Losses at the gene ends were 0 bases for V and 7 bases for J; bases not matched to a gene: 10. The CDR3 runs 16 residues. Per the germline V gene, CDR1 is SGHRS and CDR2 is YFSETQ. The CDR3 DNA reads TGCGCCAGCAGCTTGGTTGCCTCCGGGACAGCTAATGAGCAGTTCTTC. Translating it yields CASSLVASGTANEQFF.

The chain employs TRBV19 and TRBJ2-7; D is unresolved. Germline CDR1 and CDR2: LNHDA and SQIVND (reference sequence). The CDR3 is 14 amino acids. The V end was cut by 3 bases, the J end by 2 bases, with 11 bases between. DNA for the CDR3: TGTGCCAGTAGTATGGCAGCGAGTGCCTACGAGCAGTACTTC. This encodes CASSMAASAYEQYF. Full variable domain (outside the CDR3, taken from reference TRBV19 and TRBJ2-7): DGGITQSPKYLFRKEGQNVTLSCEQNLNHDAMYWYRQDPGQGLRLIYYSQIVNDFQKGDIAEGYSVSREKKESFPLTVTSAQKNPTAFYLCASSMAASAYEQYFGPGTRLTVT.

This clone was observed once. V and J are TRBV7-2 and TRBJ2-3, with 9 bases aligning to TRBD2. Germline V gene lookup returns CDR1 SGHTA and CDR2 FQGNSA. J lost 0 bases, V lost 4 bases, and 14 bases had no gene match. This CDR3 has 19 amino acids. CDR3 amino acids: CASSSPPLAGPTSTDTQYF. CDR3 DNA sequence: TGTGCCAGCAGCTCCCCCCCGCTAGCGGGGCCAACTAGCACAGATACGCAGTATTTT. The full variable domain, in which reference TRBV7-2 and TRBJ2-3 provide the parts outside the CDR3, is GAGVSQSPSNKVTEKGKDVELRCDPISGHTALYWYRQSLGQGLEFLIYFQGNSAPDKSGLPSDRFSAERTGGSVSTLTIQRTQQEDSAVYLCASSSPPLAGPTSTDTQYFGPGTRLTVL.

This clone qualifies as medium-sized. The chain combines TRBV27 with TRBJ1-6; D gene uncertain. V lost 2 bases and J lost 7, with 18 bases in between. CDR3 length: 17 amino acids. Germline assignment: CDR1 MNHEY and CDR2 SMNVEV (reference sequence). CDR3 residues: CASSLALRGSRNSPLHF. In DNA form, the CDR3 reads TGTGCCAGCAGTTTAGCCCTCCGCGGGTCGCGCAATTCACCCCTCCACTTT.

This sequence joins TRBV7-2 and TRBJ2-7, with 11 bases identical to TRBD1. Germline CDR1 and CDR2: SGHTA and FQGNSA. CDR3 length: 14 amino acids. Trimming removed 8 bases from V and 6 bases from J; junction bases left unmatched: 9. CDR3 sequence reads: CASSSGTGGLEQYF. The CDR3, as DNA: TGTGCCAGCTCCTCCGGGACAGGGGGACTCGAGCAGTACTTC.

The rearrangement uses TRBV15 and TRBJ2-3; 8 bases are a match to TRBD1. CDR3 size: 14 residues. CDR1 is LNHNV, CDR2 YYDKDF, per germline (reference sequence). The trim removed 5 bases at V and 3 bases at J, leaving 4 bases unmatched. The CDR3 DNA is TGTGCCACCAGCCGGACAGGGACGACAGATACGCAGTATTTT. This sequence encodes CATSRTGTTDTQYF.

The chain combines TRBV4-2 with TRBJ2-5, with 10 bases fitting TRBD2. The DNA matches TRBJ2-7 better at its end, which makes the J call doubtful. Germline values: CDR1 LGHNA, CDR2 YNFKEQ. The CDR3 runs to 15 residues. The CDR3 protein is CASSQVASGSYEQYF. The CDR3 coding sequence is TGTGCCAGCAGCCAAGTGGCTAGCGGGAGTTACGAGCAGTACTTC.

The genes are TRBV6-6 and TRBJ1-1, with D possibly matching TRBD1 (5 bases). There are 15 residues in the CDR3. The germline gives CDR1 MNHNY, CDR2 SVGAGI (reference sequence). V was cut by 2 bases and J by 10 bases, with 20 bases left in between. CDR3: CASSYPHGTGKAAFF. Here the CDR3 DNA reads TGTGCCAGCAGTTACCCGCATGGGACGGGAAAGGCAGCTTTCTTT.

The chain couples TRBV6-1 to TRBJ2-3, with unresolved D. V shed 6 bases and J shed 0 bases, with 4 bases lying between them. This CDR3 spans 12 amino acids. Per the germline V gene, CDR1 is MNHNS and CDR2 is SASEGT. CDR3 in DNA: TGTGCCAGCAGAGCTAGCACAGATACGCAGTATTTT. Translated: CASRASTDTQYF.

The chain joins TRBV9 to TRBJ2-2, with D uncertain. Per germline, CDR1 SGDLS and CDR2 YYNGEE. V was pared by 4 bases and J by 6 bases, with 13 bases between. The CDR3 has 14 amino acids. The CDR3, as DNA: TGTGCCAGCAGCTCCAGAAGGCAGGCCGGGGAGCTGTTTTTT. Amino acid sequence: CASSSRRQAGELFF.

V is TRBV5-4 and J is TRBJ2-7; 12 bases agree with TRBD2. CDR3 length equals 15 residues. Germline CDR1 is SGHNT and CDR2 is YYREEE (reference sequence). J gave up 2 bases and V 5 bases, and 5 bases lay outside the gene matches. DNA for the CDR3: TGTGCCAGCAGTCAGGGACTAGCGGGCCCCTACGAGCAGTACTTC. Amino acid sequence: CASSQGLAGPYEQYF.

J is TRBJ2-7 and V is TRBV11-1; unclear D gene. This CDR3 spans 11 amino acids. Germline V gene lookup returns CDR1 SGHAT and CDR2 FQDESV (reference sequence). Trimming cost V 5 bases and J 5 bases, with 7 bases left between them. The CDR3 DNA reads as TGTGCCAGCAGCCTTCGGGACGAGCAGTACTTC. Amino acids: CASSLRDEQYF.

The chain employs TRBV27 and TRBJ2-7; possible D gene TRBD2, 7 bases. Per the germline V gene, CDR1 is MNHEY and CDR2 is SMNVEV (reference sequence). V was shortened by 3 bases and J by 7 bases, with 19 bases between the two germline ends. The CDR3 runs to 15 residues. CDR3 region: CASSLRGGGAGEQYF. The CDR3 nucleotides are TGTGCCAGCAGTTTGCGGGGAGGGGGAGCGGGGGAGCAGTACTTC.